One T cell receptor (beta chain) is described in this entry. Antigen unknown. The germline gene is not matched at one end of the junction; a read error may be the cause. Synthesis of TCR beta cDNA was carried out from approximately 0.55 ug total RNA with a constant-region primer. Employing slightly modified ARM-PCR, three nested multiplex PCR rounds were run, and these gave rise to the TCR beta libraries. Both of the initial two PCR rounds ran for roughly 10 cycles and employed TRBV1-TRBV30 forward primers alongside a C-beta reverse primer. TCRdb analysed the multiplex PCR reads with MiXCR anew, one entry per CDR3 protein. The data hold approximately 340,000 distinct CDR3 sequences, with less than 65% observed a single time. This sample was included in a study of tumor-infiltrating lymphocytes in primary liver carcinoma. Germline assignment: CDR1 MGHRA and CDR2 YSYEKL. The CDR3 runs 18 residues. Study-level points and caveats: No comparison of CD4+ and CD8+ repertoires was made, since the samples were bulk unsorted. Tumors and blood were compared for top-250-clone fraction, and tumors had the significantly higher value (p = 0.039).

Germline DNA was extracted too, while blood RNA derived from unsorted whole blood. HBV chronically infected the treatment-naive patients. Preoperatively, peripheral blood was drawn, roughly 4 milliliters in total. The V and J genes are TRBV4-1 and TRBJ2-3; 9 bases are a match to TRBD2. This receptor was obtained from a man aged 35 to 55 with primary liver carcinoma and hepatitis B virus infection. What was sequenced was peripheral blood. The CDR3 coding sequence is TGCGCCAGCAGCCAAGATCGCCCTAGCGGGGCGAGCCCAGATACGCACTATTTT. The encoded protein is CASSQDRPSGASPDTHYF.